This T cell receptor (beta chain) was found in a study of blood T cells in healthy people across ages. This clonotype came up many times. Its antigen is currently unknown. The junction had 16 bases not matched to a gene; V was cut back by 5 bases and J by 8 bases. The CDR3 is made up of 16 amino acids. Germline assignment: CDR1 PRHDT and CDR2 FYEKMQ (reference sequence). A second roughly 6 to 12 cycle PCR used barcoded and J-beta primers. A single record per CDR3 protein comes from TCRdb applying MiXCR to the 5' RACE reads. Of some 790,000 distinct CDR3 sequences in the sample, around 26% were seen once. Overall study results and limits: Greater diversity and more naive CD4+ cells were seen in long-lived donors than in aged donors.

The chain combines TRBV13 with TRBJ1-2; 8 bases are shared with TRBD1. The receptor was derived from a woman over 75 in good health. The sequenced sample consisted of blood. CDR3 amino acids: CASSLQGQAVLEGYTF. In nucleotides, the CDR3 is TGTGCCAGCAGCCTTCAGGGACAGGCAGTCTTGGAGGGCTACACCTTC. The full variable domain, completed using reference TRBV13 and TRBJ1-2, is AAGVIQSPRHLIKEKRETATLKCYPIPRHDTVYWYQQGPGQDPQFLISFYEKMQSDKGSIPDRFSAQQFSDYHSELNMSSLELGDSALYFCASSLQGQAVLEGYTFGSGTRLTVV.